The present T cell receptor (beta chain) was sequenced within a study of cytomegalovirus exposure and HLA in healthy donors. Whole-study results and caveats: For most TCR sequences rarity was the rule, although some public TCRs occurred in many donors.

13 Jbeta primers and 60 Vbeta primers were used for the PCR. Only in-frame clones appear in the TCRdb table, and some are missing; sequencing was by immunoSEQ multiplex PCR. This sample yields fewer than 85,000 clones, of which about 84% are seen a single time; about 3.5% belongs to the top ten. This CDR3 has 16 amino acids. Germline values: CDR1 SGHVS, CDR2 FNYEAQ. V lost 3 bases and J 0 bases, leaving 11 bases between the germline ends. As concerns this clone: Its antigen is not known.

The chain has TRBV7-6 and TRBJ2-2; a weak D match, TRBD1 (6 bases). This TCR was sampled from a man aged 40-55 years in good health and CMV-seronegative. The sample taken for sequencing was PBMCs. The chain's CDR3 is CASSLPGQTNTGELFF. In DNA, the CDR3 is TGTGCCAGCAGCTTGCCGGGACAAACGAACACCGGGGAGCTGTTTTTT.